A selection of T cell receptor beta chains follows, all from one sample in a study of neurological immune-mediated disorders. Each CDR3 protein gets one entry after TCRdb re-called the 5' RACE reads with MiXCR. The data show approximately 74,000 distinct CDR3 sequences, roughly 5.5% seen once. Sequenced material: PBMCs. These receptors originate from a man aged 18-30 years with multiple sclerosis. CDR3s include the opening cysteine and the closing phenylalanine or tryptophan. The D gene is left open where the match is weak. Clone size is given for some rows only: seen once, a few or many times, or a class if the clone is expanded.

TRBV20-1	many	14	TRBJ2-1	TRBD2	CSAVSGRARNEQFF	TGCAGTGCTGTTAGCGGGAGGGCCCGGAATGAGCAGTTCTTC
TRBV5-5	many	13	TRBJ2-3	-	CASSLVPDNTQYF	TGTGCCAGCAGCTTGGTGCCGGATAATACGCAGTATTTT
TRBV2	many	11	TRBJ2-1	-	CASLQADEQFF	TGTGCCAGCCTTCAGGCGGATGAGCAGTTCTTC
TRBV5-6	many	15	TRBJ2-3	-	CASSFRVRGTDTQYF	TGTGCCAGCAGCTTTCGGGTTAGAGGCACAGATACGCAGTATTTT
TRBV7-9	-	13	TRBJ2-7	-	CASSPDRNYEQYF	TGTGCCAGCAGCCCAGACAGGAACTACGAGCAGTACTTC
TRBV5-1	many	14	TRBJ2-7	-	CASSGTDSSDEQYF	TGCGCCAGCAGCGGAACGGACTCCTCGGACGAGCAGTACTTC
TRBV5-6	many	14	TRBJ1-1	-	CASSLGVANTEAFF	TGTGCCAGCAGCTTGGGGGTCGCGAACACTGAAGCTTTCTTT
TRBV7-6	many	16	TRBJ1-6	TRBD1	CASSPEGALTNSPLHF	TGTGCCAGCAGCCCAGAGGGGGCTTTAACGAATTCACCCCTCCACTTT
TRBV5-1	many	11	TRBJ2-3	-	CASSLTDTQYF	TGTGCCAGCAGCCTGACAGATACGCAGTATTTT
TRBV5-1	many	11	TRBJ1-1	-	CASGRGGEAFF	TGCGCCAGCGGTCGGGGAGGTGAAGCTTTCTTT
TRBV6-1	many	12	TRBJ1-2	-	CASSEIVYGYTF	TGTGCCAGCAGTGAAATCGTGTATGGCTACACCTTC
TRBV5-1	many	17	TRBJ2-1	TRBD2	CASSLSFGGRIGDEQFF	TGCGCCAGCAGTCTCAGCTTCGGCGGGAGGATTGGGGATGAGCAGTTCTTC
TRBV7-2	-	16	TRBJ2-3	-	CASSLVGSGALVTQYF	TGTGCCAGCAGCTTAGTGGGTAGCGGTGCGCTAGTTACGCAGTATTTT
TRBV5-1	many	16	TRBJ2-7	TRBD1	CASSYFTTGTAGEQYF	TGCGCCAGCAGCTACTTTACCACCGGGACAGCTGGCGAGCAGTACTTC
TRBV5-5	many	16	TRBJ2-3	TRBD1	CASSPKPTGAADTQYF	TGTGCCAGCAGCCCGAAGCCTACAGGGGCGGCAGATACGCAGTATTTT
TRBV15	many	14	TRBJ2-3	TRBD2	CATREGTSADTQYF	TGTGCCACCAGAGAGGGGACTAGCGCAGATACGCAGTATTTT
TRBV5-6	many	15	TRBJ2-7	-	CASSLDGTVTYEQYF	TGTGCCAGCAGCTTGGACGGGACCGTAACCTACGAGCAGTACTTC
TRBV29-1	many	14	TRBJ2-6	-	CSATQGSGANVLTF	TGCAGCGCCACACAGGGCTCCGGGGCCAACGTCCTGACTTTC
TRBV20-1	many	12	TRBJ1-2	TRBD1	CSAQGQGHGYTF	TGCAGTGCCCAAGGACAGGGCCATGGCTACACCTTC
TRBV5-1	-	15	TRBJ2-3	TRBD2	CASSPPSGGLNTQYF	TGCGCCAGCAGCCCCCCCAGCGGGGGGTTAAATACGCAGTATTTT
TRBV9	large	14	TRBJ2-7	TRBD2	CASSVSGGAKEQYF	TGTGCCAGCAGCGTTAGCGGGGGGGCCAAAGAGCAGTACTTC
TRBV20-1	few	13	TRBJ1-6	TRBD1	CSAPGQPNSPLNF	TGCAGTGCTCCGGGACAGCCTAATTCACCCCTCAACTTT
TRBV28	-	13	TRBJ1-1	-	CASSSGKNTEAFF	TGTGCCAGCAGTTCGGGAAAGAACACTGAAGCTTTCTTT
TRBV6-2/TRBV6-3	many	15	TRBJ2-3	TRBD1	CASSYWTGNTDTQYF	TGTGCCAGCAGTTATTGGACAGGGAACACAGATACGCAGTATTTT
TRBV4-1	few	14	TRBJ2-2	-	CASSQVAITGELFF	TGCGCCAGCAGCCAAGTCGCAATCACCGGGGAGCTGTTTTTT
TRBV6-1	many	16	TRBJ1-3	-	CASAPMRHGSGNTIYF	TGTGCCAGCGCTCCGATGAGACATGGTTCTGGAAACACCATATATTTT
TRBV5-1	many	18	TRBJ1-1	TRBD1	CASSPTAGGPFPGTEAFF	TGCGCCAGCAGCCCAACCGCAGGGGGCCCCTTTCCAGGGACTGAAGCTTTCTTT
TRBV6-1	many	13	TRBJ1-5	-	CASSAGINQPQHF	TGTGCCAGCAGTGCAGGCATCAATCAGCCCCAGCATTTT
TRBV20-1	-	13	TRBJ1-1	TRBD1	CSAIRGPGTEAFF	TGCAGTGCTATAAGGGGGCCTGGCACTGAAGCTTTCTTT
TRBV28	many	15	TRBJ1-1	TRBD1	CASSSKSSGQSAAFF	TGTGCCAGCAGTTCTAAATCCTCGGGACAGTCTGCTGCTTTCTTT
TRBV20-1	many	12	TRBJ2-3	-	CSQGRLTDTQYF	TGCAGTCAGGGGAGGCTCACAGATACGCAGTATTTT
TRBV6-6	many	15	TRBJ1-1	-	CASTLREGGGTEAFF	TGTGCCAGCACTCTTAGGGAGGGCGGGGGCACTGAAGCTTTCTTT
TRBV5-5	many	14	TRBJ2-4	-	CASSLGGSMNIQYF	TGTGCCAGCAGCTTGGGTGGTAGTATGAACATTCAGTACTTC
TRBV20-1	-	15	TRBJ1-6	TRBD1	CSARLGQGSRSPLHF	TGCAGTGCTAGGCTGGGACAGGGAAGTCGGTCACCCCTCCACTTT
TRBV20-1	-	14	TRBJ1-5	TRBD1	CSARERTGYQPQNF	TGCAGTGCTAGAGAAAGGACAGGGTATCAGCCCCAGAATTTT
TRBV5-5	many	15	TRBJ2-3	-	CASSSTGTGTDTQYF	TGTGCCAGCAGCTCTACCGGGACCGGGACCGATACGCAGTATTTT
TRBV5-1	many	11	TRBJ2-7	-	CASSDHYEQYF	TGCGCCAGCAGCGACCACTACGAGCAGTACTTC
TRBV28	many	15	TRBJ2-1	TRBD1	CASRGRTGARNEQFF	TGTGCCAGCAGGGGTAGGACAGGGGCTAGAAATGAGCAGTTCTTC
TRBV6-2/TRBV6-3	many	13	TRBJ1-5	-	CASSQWGDQPQNF	TGTGCCAGCAGCCAATGGGGGGACCAGCCCCAGAATTTT
TRBV27	many	19	TRBJ1-6	-	CASSLWGPDASSYNSPLHF	TGTGCCAGCAGTTTATGGGGCCCAGACGCCAGCTCCTATAATTCACCCCTCCACTTT